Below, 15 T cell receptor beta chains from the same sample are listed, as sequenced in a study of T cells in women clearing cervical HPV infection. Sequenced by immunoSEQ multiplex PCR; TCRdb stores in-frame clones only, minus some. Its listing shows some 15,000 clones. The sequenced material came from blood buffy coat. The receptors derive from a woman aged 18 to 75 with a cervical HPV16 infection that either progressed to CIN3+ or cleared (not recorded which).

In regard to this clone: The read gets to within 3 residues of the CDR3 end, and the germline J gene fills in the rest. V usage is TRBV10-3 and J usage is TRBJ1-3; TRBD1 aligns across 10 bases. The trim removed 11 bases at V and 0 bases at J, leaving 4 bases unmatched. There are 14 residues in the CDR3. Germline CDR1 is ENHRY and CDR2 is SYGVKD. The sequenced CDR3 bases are TGTGCCGCCGGACAGGGGGTCTCTGGAAACACC. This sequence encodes CAAGQGVSGNT. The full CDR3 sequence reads CAAGQGVSGNTIYF.

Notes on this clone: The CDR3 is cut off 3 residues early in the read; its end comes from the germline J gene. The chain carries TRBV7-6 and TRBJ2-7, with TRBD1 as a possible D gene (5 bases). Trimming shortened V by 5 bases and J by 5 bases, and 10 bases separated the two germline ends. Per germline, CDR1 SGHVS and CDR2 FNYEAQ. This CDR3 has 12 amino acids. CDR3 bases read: TGTGCCAGCAGCCTCAGGGTCAACGAG. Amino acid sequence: CASSLRVNE. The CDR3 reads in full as CASSLRVNEQYF.

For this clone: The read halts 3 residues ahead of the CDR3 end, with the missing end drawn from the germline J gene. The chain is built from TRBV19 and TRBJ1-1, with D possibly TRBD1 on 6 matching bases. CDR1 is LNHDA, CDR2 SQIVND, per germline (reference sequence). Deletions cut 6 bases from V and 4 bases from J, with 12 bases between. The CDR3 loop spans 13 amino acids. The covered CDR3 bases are TGTGCCAGTAGCGGACAGATGAGCACTGAA. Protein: CASSGQMSTE. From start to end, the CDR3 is CASSGQMSTEAFF.

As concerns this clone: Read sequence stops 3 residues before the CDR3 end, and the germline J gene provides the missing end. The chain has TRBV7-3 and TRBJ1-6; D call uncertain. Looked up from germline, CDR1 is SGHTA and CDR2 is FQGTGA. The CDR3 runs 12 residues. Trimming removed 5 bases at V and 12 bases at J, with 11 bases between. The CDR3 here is CASSQPGGPLHF. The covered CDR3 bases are TGTGCCAGCAGCCAGCCGGGTGGACCC.

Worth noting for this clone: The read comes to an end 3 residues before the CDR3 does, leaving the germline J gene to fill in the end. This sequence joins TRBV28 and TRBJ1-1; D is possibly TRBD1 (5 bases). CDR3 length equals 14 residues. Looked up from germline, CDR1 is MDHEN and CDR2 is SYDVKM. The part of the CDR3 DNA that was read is TGTGCCAGCAGTTTAGGAAGAGGGTCAGGGAAA. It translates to CASSLGRGSGK. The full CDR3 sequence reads CASSLGRGSGKAFF. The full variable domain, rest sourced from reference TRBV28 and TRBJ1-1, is DVKVTQSSRYLVKRTGEKVFLECVQDMDHENMFWYRQDPGLGLRLIYFSYDVKMKEKGDIPEGYSVSREKKERFSLILESASTNQTSMYLCASSLGRGSGKAFFGQGTRLTVV.

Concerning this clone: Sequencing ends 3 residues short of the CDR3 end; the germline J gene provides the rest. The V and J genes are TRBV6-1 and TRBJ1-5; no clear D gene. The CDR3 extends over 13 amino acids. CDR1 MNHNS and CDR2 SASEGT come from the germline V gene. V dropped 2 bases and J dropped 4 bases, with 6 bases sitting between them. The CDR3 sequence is CASSETANQPQHF. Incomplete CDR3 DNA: TGTGCCAGCAGTGAAACAGCAAATCAGCCC.

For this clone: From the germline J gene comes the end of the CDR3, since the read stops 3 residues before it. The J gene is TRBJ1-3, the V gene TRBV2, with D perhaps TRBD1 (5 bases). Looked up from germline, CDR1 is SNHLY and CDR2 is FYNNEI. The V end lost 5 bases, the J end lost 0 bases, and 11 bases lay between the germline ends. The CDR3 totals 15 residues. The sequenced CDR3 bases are TGTGCCAGCAGTATTTCGGGGGTCTCTGGAAACACC. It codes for CASSISGVSGNT. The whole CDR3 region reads CASSISGVSGNTIYF.

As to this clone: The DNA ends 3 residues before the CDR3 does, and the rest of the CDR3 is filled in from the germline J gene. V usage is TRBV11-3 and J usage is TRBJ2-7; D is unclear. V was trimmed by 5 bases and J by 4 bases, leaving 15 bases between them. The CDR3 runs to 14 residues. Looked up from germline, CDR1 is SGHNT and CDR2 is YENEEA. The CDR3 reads CASSLSLDVYEQYF. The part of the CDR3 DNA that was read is TGTGCCAGCAGCCTAAGCCTAGACGTTTACGAG.

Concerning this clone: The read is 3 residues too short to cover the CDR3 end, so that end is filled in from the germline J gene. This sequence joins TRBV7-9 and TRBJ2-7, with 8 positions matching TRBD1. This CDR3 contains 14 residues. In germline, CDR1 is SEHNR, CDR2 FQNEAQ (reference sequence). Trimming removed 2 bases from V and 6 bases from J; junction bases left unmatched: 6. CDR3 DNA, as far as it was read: TGTGCCAGCAGCTTAAATATGGGACAGGCCGAG. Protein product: CASSLNMGQAE. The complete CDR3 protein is CASSLNMGQAEQYF. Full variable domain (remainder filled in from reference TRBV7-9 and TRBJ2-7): DTGVSQNPRHKITKRGQNVTFRCDPISEHNRLYWYRQTLGQGPEFLTYFQNEAQLEKSRLLSDRFSAERPKGSFSTLEIQRTEQGDSAMYLCASSLNMGQAEQYFGPGTRLTVT.

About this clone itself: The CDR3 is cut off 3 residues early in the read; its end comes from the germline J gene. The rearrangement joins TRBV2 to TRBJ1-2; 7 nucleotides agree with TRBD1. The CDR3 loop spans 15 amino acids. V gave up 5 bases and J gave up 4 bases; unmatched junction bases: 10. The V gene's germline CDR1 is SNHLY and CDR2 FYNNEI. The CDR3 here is CASSQTGAGGYGYTF. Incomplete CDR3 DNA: TGTGCCAGCAGTCAAACAGGGGCAGGAGGCTATGGC.

The CDR3 sequence is CASSPQQGSDTQYF. The covered CDR3 bases are TGTGCCAGCTCACCGCAACAGGGTTCAGATACG. The chain is built from TRBV18 and TRBJ2-3; D might be TRBD1 (6 bases). The read stops 3 residues short of the end of the CDR3; the missing end is completed from the germline J gene. The V and J ends lost 3 bases and 4 bases respectively, with 11 bases between them. The CDR3 extends over 14 amino acids. Germline V lookup: CDR1 KGHSH, CDR2 LQKENI.

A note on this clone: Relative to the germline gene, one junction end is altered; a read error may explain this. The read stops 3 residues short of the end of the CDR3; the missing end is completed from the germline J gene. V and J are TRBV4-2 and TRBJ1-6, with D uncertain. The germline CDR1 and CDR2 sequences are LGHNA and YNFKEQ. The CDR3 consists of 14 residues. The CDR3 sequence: CASSQDLIGSPLHF. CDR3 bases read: TGCGCCAGCAGCCAAGATTTAATCGGTTCACCC.

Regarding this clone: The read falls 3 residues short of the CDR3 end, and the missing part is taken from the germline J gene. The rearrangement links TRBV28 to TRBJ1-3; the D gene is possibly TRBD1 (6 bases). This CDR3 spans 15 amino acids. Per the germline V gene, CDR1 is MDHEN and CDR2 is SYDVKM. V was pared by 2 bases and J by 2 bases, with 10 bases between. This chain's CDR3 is CASSLQQGPGNTIYF. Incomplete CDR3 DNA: TGTGCCAGCAGTTTACAACAGGGTCCTGGAAACACC.

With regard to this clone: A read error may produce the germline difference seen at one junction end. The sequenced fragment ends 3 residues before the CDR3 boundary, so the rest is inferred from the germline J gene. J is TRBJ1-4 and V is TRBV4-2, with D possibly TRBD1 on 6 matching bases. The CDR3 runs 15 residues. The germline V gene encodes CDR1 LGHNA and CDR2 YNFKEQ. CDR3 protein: CASSQEQQGLGKLFF. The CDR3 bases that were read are TGCGCCAGCAGCCAAGAGCAACAGGGTCTAGGAAAA.

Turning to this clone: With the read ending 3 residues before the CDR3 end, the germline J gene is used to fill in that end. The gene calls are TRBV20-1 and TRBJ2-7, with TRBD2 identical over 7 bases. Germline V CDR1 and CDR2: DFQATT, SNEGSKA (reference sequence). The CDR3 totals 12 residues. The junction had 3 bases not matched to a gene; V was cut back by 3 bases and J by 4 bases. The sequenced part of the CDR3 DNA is TGCAGTGCTAGGGCTAGCGGTTACGAG. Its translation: CSARASGYE. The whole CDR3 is CSARASGYEQYF.